One sample yielded the 17 T cell receptor beta chains listed below, sequenced in a study of T cells in Graves' hyperthyroidism and ophthalmopathy. Amplification targeted TCR beta CDR3 regions from RNA transcripts. The HTBI set primed first-round TCR CDR3 RT-PCR. TCRdb reanalysed the multiplex PCR reads using MiXCR and keeps one entry per CDR3 protein. The sample lists roughly 840,000 distinct CDR3 sequences; over 35% were seen once. The material sequenced was blood. The receptor source for this set is a man younger than 35 with Graves' hyperthyroidism.

The rearrangement uses TRBV5-6 and TRBJ1-4, with no clear D. The germline CDR1 and CDR2 sequences are SGHDT and YYEEEE. This CDR3 is built from 14 residues. Trimming took off 2 bases at V and 7 bases at J, with 12 bases between the two ends. CDR3: CASSLGQRSEKLFF. As DNA, the CDR3 is TGTGCCAGCAGCTTAGGGCAGCGAAGTGAAAAACTGTTTTTT.

As for this clonotype: This clone may be a read error of a much larger clone one base away. This chain joins TRBV20-1 and TRBJ2-7, with D possibly being TRBD1 (5 bases). Germline CDR1 reads DFQATT; CDR2 reads SNEGSKA (reference sequence). The CDR3 consists of 14 residues. Trimming took 3 bases from V and 2 from J, leaving 14 bases between them. The DNA of the CDR3 is TGCAGTGCTAGCCAGGAAGGCAGGGCCTACGAGCAGTACTTC. Encoded protein: CSASQEGRAYEQYF.

There are many counts of this clonotype. The genes are TRBV7-9 and TRBJ1-2; D might be TRBD1 (6 bases). CDR3 length: 14 amino acids. V gave up 5 bases and J gave up 5 bases, with 15 bases separating them. Germline CDR1 and CDR2: SEHNR and FQNEAQ (reference sequence). CDR3: CASSPREGEYGYTF. The CDR3 region has the DNA TGTGCCAGCAGCCCCAGGGAGGGGGAGTATGGCTACACCTTC.

This clonotype was found many times. This sequence joins TRBV5-8 and TRBJ1-4; 8 nucleotides agree with TRBD1. The CDR3 covers 15 residues. J was trimmed by 7 bases and V by 2 bases; bases with no gene match: 7. Germline CDR1 is SGHTS and CDR2 is YDEGEE. The CDR3 bases are TGTGCCAGCAGCTTCGCGGACAGGGTCGGTGAAAAACTGTTTTTT. Translation gives CASSFADRVGEKLFF. Variable domain in full (rest from reference TRBV5-8 and TRBJ1-4): EAGVTQSPTHLIKTRGQQATLRCSPISGHTSVYWYQQALGLGLQFLLWYDEGEERNRGNFPPRFSGRQFPNYSSELNVNALELEDSALYLCASSFADRVGEKLFFGSGTQLSVL.

This clonotype was seen a few times. The V call is TRBV4-2, the J call TRBJ2-5; D gene ambiguous. The V end was cut by 0 bases, the J end by 5 bases, with 19 bases between. Germline CDR1 is LGHNA and CDR2 is YNFKEQ. The CDR3 spans 17 residues. As DNA, the CDR3 is TGTGCCAGCAGCCAAGATGGAGAGACCGGGTACCGGGAGACCCAGTACTTC. The encoded protein is CASSQDGETGYRETQYF.

This clonotype was counted between two and nine times. This chain connects TRBV9 to TRBJ1-2, with a weak D call TRBD1 (5 bases). The germline CDR1 and CDR2 sequences are SGDLS and YYNGEE. V was pared by 5 bases and J by 7 bases, with 18 bases between. CDR3 length: 14 residues. The CDR3 sequence: CASSLGRGPIGYTF. CDR3 sequence (DNA): TGTGCCAGCAGTCTTGGTAGGGGCCCTATTGGCTACACCTTC.

This clonotype appeared a few times. This rearrangement joins TRBV4-3 to TRBJ2-7; TRBD1 is a possible D gene (5 bases). The CDR3 has 14 residues. Germline-derived CDR1 and CDR2 are LGHNA and YSLEER. V lost 0 bases and J lost 3, with 9 bases in between. The CDR3: CASSQDRDDYEQYF. In DNA form, the CDR3 reads TGCGCCAGCAGCCAAGACAGGGATGACTACGAGCAGTACTTC.

This chain uses TRBV2 with TRBJ1-1; no clear D. Germline CDR1 is SNHLY and CDR2 is FYNNEI. V lost 6 bases and J 6 bases, leaving 8 bases between the germline ends. The CDR3 contains 11 residues. The CDR3 protein is CASRLESEAFF. Here the CDR3 DNA reads TGTGCCAGCAGGCTTGAGTCTGAAGCTTTCTTT.

This clonotype has just a few counts. The chain recombines TRBV9 with TRBJ2-5, with D tentatively TRBD1 (7 bases). CDR3 length equals 14 residues. Germline CDR1 is SGDLS and CDR2 is YYNGEE. The V gene lost 3 bases and the J gene lost 2 bases, with 11 bases spanning the gap. This chain's CDR3 is CASSGGTEQETQYF. The CDR3 nucleotides read TGTGCCAGCAGCGGCGGGACAGAACAAGAGACCCAGTACTTC.

This clonotype came up a few times. This chain links TRBV4-1 with TRBJ1-5; D is unresolved. Trimming shortened V by 4 bases and J by 7 bases, and 14 bases separated the two germline ends. Germline lookup yields CDR1 MGHRA and CDR2 YSYEKL. This CDR3 contains 14 residues. In DNA, the CDR3 is TGCGCCAGCAGCCCCGGGGTGGGAGTACAGCCCCAGCATTTT. This translates into CASSPGVGVQPQHF.

The chain recombines TRBV7-3 with TRBJ1-2; 10 positions match TRBD1. The CDR3 spans 15 residues. CDR1 SGHTA and CDR2 FQGTGA come from the germline V gene. After removal of 8 bases from V and 6 bases from J, the junction contained 12 bases not matched to a gene. This chain's CDR3 is CASSPTGQGINGYTF. The DNA of the CDR3 is TGTGCCAGCTCACCTACGGGACAGGGGATTAATGGCTACACCTTC.

This clonotype was observed a handful of times. The CDR3 sequence: CARRDMLNEKLFF. For the CDR3, the DNA is TGTGCCAGGAGGGACATGCTTAATGAAAAACTGTTTTTT. V gene TRBV6-9 combines with J gene TRBJ1-4, with D possibly being TRBD1 (6 bases). Trimming removed 9 bases at V and 4 bases at J, with 12 bases between. The CDR3 length is 13 residues. Germline CDR1 MNHGY, CDR2 SVAAGI.

The chain combines TRBV12-3 or TRBV12-4 with TRBJ1-1; D is uncertain. The CDR3 spans 14 residues. CDR3 nucleotides: TGTGCTAGTGTTCCCCTGAGGAAGCAGACTGAAGCTTTCTTT. Its protein is CASVPLRKQTEAFF.

This clonotype was counted only a few times. CDR3: CASSPAGTGGQPQHF. The CDR3 DNA reads as TGTGCCAGCAGCCCCGCCGGGACAGGGGGGCAGCCCCAGCATTTT. The rearrangement joins TRBV9 to TRBJ1-5, with 11 bases aligning to TRBD1. The CDR3 contains 15 residues. Germline V gene lookup returns CDR1 SGDLS and CDR2 YYNGEE. V lost 4 bases and J lost 7; bases outside the gene matches: 7. Drawing the rest from reference TRBV9 and TRBJ1-5, the complete variable domain is DSGVTQTPKHLITATGQRVTLRCSPRSGDLSVYWYQQSLDQGLQFLIQYYNGEERAKGNILERFSAQQFPDLHSELNLSSLELGDSALYFCASSPAGTGGQPQHFGDGTRLSIL.

This clonotype has only a few counts. This chain uses TRBV4-1 with TRBJ2-7; D unresolved. V was trimmed by 1 base and J by 4 bases, leaving 8 bases between them. Germline V gives CDR1 MGHRA, CDR2 YSYEKL. There are 13 residues in the CDR3. CDR3 loop: CASSQAAGYEQYF. The CDR3 DNA reads as TGCGCCAGCAGCCAAGCGGCAGGATACGAGCAGTACTTC.

The genes are TRBV20-1 and TRBJ1-3, with D uncertain. Germline lookup yields CDR1 DFQATT and CDR2 SNEGSKA (reference sequence). CDR3 length: 16 residues. Trimming cost V 0 bases and J 0 bases, with 12 bases left between them. The CDR3 nucleotides are TGCAGTGCTAGAGATTTACAGCGAAGCTCTGGAAACACCATATATTTT. This translates into CSARDLQRSSGNTIYF.

This clonotype has just a few counts. This chain links TRBV7-2 with TRBJ1-3; D ambiguous. CDR1 and CDR2 (germline): SGHTA, FQGNSA. This CDR3 is 12 amino acids long. V lost 2 bases and J lost 8, with 7 bases in between. Here the CDR3 DNA reads TGTGCCAGCAGCTTATACCCTGACACCATATATTTT. Translated: CASSLYPDTIYF.